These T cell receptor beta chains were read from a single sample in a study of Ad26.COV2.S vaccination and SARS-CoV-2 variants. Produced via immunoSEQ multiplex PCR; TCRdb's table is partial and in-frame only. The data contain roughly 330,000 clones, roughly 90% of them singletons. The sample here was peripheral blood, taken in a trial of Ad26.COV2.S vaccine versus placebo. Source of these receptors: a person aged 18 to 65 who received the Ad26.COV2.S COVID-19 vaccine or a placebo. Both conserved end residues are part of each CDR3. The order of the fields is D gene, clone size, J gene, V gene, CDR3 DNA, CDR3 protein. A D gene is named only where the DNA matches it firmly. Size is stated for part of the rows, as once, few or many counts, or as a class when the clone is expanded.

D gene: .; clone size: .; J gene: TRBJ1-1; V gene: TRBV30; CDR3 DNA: TGTGCCGGAGGACGGGATGTACGGAACACTGAAGCTTTCTTT; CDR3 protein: CAGGRDVRNTEAFF
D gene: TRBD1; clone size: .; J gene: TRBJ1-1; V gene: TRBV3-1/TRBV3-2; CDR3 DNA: TGTGCCAGCAGCCAACCCAGGACAGGGGCGGATGAAGCTTTCTTT; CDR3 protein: CASSQPRTGADEAFF
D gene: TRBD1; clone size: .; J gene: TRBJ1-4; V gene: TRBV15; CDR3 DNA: TGTGCCACCAGCAGAGGGGGACAGGGGCACAATGAAAAACTGTTTTTT; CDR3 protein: CATSRGGQGHNEKLFF
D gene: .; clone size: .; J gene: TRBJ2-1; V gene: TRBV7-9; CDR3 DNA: TGTGCCAGCAGCTTAGATCGCGAGCAGTTCTTC; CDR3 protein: CASSLDREQFF
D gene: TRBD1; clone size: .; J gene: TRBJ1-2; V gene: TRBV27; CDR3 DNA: TGTGCCAGCGGGAGGGACCGGGACAGGATAGGCGGCTACACCTTC; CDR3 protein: CASGRDRDRIGGYTF
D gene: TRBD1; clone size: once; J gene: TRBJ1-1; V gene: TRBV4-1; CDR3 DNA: TGCGCCAGCAGCCCAGAGGACAGGGGGACGAACACTGAAGCTTTCTTT; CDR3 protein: CASSPEDRGTNTEAFF
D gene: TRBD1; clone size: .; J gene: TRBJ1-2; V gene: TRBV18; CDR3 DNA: TGTGCCAGTTCGACCAGACTCGGGACAGGGGGCTCTTGGAAAGGCTACACCTTC; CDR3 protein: CASSTRLGTGGSWKGYTF
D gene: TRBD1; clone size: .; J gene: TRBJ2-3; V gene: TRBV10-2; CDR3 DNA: TGCGCCAGCAGTGGAGGGACAGGGGGCGAGTTCACAGATACGCAGTATTTT; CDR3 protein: CASSGGTGGEFTDTQYF
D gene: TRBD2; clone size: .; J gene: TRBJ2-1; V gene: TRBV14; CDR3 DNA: TGTGCCAGCAGTTCTTTAGGAATAGCGGGAGATCCCAATGAGCAGTTCTTC; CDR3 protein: CASSSLGIAGDPNEQFF
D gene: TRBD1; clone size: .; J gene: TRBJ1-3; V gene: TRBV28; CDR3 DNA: TGTGCCAGTTATCCGGGACAGGGAGTAAACACCATATATTTT; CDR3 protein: CASYPGQGVNTIYF
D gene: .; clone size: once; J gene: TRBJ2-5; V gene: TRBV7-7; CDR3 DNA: TGTGCCAGCAGCCATCCTCGCGCCGGGGGGCTAACGGAGACCCAGTACTTC; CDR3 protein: CASSHPRAGGLTETQYF
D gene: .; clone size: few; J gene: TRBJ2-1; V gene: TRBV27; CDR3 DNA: TGTGCCAGCAGTCTAATTTGGATATCCGGACACAATGAGCAGTTCTTC; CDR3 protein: CASSLIWISGHNEQFF
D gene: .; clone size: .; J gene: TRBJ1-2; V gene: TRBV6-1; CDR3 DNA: TGTGCCAGCAGTGAAGCGGCAGAAAACTATGGCTACACCTTC; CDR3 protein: CASSEAAENYGYTF
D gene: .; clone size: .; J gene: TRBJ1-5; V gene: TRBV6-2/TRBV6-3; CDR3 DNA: TGTGCCAGCAGTTACCTGGGGGCGAGCAATCAGCCCCAGCATTTT; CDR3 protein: CASSYLGASNQPQHF
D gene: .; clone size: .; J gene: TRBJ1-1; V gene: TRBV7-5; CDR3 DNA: TGTGCCAGAAGCTTAGGATGGGCGGGGGATAACACTGAAGCTTTCTTT; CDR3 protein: CARSLGWAGDNTEAFF
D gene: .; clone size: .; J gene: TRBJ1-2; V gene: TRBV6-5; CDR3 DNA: TGTGCCAGCAGGTTAGGTACCGGAGATGGCTACACCTTC; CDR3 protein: CASRLGTGDGYTF
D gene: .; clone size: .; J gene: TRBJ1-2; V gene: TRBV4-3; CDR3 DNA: TGCGCCAGCAGCCAAGGCCAGGGTCTCGGCTACACCTTC; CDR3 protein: CASSQGQGLGYTF
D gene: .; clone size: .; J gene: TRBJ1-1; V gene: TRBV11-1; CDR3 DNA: TGTGCCAGCAGCCCTTGGGGGGGCGGTAACACTGAAGCTTTCTTT; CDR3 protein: CASSPWGGGNTEAFF
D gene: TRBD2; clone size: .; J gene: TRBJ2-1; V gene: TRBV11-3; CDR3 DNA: TGTGCCAGCAGCTTACCGGGACTAGCGGGAGATGAGCAGTTCTTC; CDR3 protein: CASSLPGLAGDEQFF
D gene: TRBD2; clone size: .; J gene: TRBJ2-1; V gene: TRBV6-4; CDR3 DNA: TGTGCCAGCAGTGACACGGGACTATTAGGGGCGGGTGAGCAGTTCTTC; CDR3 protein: CASSDTGLLGAGEQFF
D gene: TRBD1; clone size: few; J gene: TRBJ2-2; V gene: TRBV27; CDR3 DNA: TGTGCCAGCAGTTTATTAGCGGGACAGGGGGCCGGGGAGCTGTTTTTT; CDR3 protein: CASSLLAGQGAGELFF
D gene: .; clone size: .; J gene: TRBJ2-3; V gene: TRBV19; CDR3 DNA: TGTGCCACCCAGTGGGGCCCCAGCACAGATACGCAGTATTTT; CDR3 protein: CATQWGPSTDTQYF
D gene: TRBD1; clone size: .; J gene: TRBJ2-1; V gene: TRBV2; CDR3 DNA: TGTGCCAGCGGACAGGGATCGGTAAATGAGCAGTTCTTC; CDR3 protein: CASGQGSVNEQFF
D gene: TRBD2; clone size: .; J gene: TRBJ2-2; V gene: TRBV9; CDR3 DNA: TGTGCCAGCAGGGATGTTAGCGGGGGGAACACCGGGGAGCTGTTTTTT; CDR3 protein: CASRDVSGGNTGELFF
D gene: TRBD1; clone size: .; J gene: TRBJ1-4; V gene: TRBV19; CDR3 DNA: TGTGCCAGTAGGATTGCAGGGGGCCAAAATGAAAAACTGTTTTTT; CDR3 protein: CASRIAGGQNEKLFF
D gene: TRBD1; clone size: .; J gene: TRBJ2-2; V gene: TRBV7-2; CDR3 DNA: TGTGCCAGCAGCCCTCGGGGGACAGGGGTTGCCGGGGAGCTGTTTTTT; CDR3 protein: CASSPRGTGVAGELFF
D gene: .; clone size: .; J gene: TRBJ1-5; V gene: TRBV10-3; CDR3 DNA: TGTGCCATCAGTGGTCCTGCTCAGCCCCAGCATTTT; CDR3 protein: CAISGPAQPQHF
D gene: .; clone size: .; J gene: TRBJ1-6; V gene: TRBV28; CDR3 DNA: TGTGCCAGCCGACTGAGCTCCTATAATTCACCCCTCCACTTT; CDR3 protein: CASRLSSYNSPLHF
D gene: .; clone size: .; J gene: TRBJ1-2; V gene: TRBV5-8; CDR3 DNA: TGTGCCAGCAGCTTAGGGATTACCGGTCTATTAGTTGGCTACACCTTC; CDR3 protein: CASSLGITGLLVGYTF
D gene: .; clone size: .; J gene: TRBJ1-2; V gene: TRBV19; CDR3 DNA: TGTGCCAGTAGTATGACCCGGACGGCCAACTATGGCTACACCTTC; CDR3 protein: CASSMTRTANYGYTF
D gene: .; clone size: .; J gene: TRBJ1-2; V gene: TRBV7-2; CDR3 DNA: TGTGCCAGCAGCTTGGGGGGCCGCTATGGCTACACCTTC; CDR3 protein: CASSLGGRYGYTF
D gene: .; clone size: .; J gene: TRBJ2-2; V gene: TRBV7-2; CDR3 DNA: TGTGCCAGCAGCTTAGATTTAGGGACCGGGGAGCTGTTTTTT; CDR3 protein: CASSLDLGTGELFF
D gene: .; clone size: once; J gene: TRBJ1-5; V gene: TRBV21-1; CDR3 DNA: TGTGCCAGCAGCCCTCCGGGCAGGGAGACCAATCAGCCCCAGCATTTT; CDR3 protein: CASSPPGRETNQPQHF
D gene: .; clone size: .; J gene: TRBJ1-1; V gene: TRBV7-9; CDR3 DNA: TGTGCCAGCACCCCTCTTTTAGCGAACACTGAAGCTTTCTTT; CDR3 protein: CASTPLLANTEAFF
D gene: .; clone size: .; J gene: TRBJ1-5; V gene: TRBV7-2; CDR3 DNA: TGTGCCAGCAGCTGGACCCAGGGCGAGCCCCAGCATTTT; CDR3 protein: CASSWTQGEPQHF
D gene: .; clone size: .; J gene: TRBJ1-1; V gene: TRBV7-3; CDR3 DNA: TGTGCCAGCAGCTTTAAAGGAACAGACACTGAAGCTTTCTTT; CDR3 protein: CASSFKGTDTEAFF
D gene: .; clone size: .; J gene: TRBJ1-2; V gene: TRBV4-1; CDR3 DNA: TGCGCCAGCAGCCAAAGCTCTTGGAGGGCGGGAGATGGCTACACCTTC; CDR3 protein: CASSQSSWRAGDGYTF
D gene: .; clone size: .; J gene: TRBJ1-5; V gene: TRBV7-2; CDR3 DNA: TGTGCCAGCAGCTTAGACAGGGTGGGCAATCAGCCCCAGCATTTT; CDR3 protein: CASSLDRVGNQPQHF
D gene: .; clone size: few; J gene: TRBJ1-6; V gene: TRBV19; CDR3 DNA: TGTGCCAGTAGTATGAGAGGGCTAAATTCACCCCTCCACTTT; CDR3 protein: CASSMRGLNSPLHF
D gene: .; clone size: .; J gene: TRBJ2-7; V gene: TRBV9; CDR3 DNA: TGTGCCAGCAGCGTAATGGGTGTATCCTACGAGCAGTACTTC; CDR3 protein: CASSVMGVSYEQYF
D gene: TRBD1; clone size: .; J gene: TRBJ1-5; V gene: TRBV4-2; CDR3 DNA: TGTGCCAGCAGCCAAGACCCCGACATCCCGGGACAGTCGAGCAATCAGCCCCAGCATTTT; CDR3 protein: CASSQDPDIPGQSSNQPQHF
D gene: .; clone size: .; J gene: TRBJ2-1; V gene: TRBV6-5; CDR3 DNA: TGTGCCAGCAGTTACCCAGGGGGGATCGGGCAGTTCTTC; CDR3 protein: CASSYPGGIGQFF
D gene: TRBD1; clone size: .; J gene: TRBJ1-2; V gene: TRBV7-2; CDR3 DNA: TGTGCCAGCAGCCCCTTCTTGACAGGGGGCTATGGCTACACCTTC; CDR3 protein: CASSPFLTGGYGYTF
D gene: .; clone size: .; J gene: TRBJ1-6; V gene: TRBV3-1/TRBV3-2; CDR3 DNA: TGTGCCAGCAGCCAGGTTGTTGCGACACCCCTCCACTTT; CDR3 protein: CASSQVVATPLHF
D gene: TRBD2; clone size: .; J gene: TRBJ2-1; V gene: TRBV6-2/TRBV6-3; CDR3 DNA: TGTGCCAGCAGTTCCCCTGGACTAGGGAGCTCCTACAATGAGCAGTTCTTC; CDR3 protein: CASSSPGLGSSYNEQFF
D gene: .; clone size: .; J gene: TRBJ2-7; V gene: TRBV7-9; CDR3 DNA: TGTGCCAGCAGTTCTCAAGCCCCCGTCTCCTACGAGCAGTACTTC; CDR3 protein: CASSSQAPVSYEQYF